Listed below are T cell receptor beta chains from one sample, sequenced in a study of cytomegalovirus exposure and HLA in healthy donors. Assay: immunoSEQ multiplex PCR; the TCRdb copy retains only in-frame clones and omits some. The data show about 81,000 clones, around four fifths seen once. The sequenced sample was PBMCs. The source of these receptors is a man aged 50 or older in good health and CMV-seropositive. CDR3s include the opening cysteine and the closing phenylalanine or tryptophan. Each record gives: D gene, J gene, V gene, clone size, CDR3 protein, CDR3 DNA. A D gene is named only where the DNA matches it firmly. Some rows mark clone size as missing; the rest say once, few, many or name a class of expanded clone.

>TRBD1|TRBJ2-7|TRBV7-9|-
CASSFGQGSSYEQYF
TGTGCCAGCAGCTTCGGACAGGGAAGCTCCTACGAGCAGTACTTC
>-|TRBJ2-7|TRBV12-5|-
CASAPDSSYEQYF
TGTGCTAGTGCTCCGGACTCCTCCTACGAGCAGTACTTC
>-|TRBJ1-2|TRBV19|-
CASSTGLRDRGYTF
TGTGCCAGTAGTACAGGGTTGCGGGATCGGGGCTACACCTTC
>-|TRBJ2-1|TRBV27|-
CASSSLAKNEQFF
TGTGCCAGCAGTTCCCTAGCGAAAAATGAGCAGTTCTTC
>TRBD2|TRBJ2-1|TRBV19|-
CASSRERSGRNEQFF
TGTGCCAGTAGTCGCGAGCGGAGCGGGAGAAATGAGCAGTTCTTC
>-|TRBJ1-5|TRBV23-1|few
CATLRWVSQPQHF
TGCGCCACCCTCAGGTGGGTAAGTCAGCCCCAGCATTTT
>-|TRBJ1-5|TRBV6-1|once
CASSGTSSNQPQHF
TGTGCCAGCAGTGGGACTTCCAGCAATCAGCCCCAGCATTTT
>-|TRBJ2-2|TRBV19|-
CASSIAGINTGELFF
TGTGCCAGTAGCATCGCGGGGATTAACACCGGGGAGCTGTTTTTT
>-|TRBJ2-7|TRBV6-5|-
CASSTPSGHSYEQYF
TGTGCCAGCAGTACCCCGTCAGGGCACTCCTACGAGCAGTACTTC
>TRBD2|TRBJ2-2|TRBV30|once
CAWSNGLAGTNTGELFF
TGTGCCTGGAGTAATGGACTAGCGGGGACGAACACCGGGGAGCTGTTTTTT
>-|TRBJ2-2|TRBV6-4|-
CASSDSRRDTGELFF
TGTGCCAGCAGTGACTCCCGCAGGGATACCGGGGAGCTGTTTTTT
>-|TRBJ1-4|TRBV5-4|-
CASSFQGTNEKLFF
TGTGCCAGCAGCTTCCAGGGCACTAATGAAAAACTGTTTTTT
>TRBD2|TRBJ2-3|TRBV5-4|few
CASSLEGLAKLTDTQYF
TGTGCCAGCAGCTTGGAGGGACTAGCGAAACTCACAGATACGCAGTATTTT
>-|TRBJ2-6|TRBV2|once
CASTYSGANGLTF
TGTGCCAGCACTTACTCTGGGGCCAACGGCCTGACTTTC
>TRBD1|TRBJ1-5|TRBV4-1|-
CASSQETGLQPQHF
TGCGCCAGCAGCCAAGAGACAGGGCTTCAGCCCCAGCATTTT
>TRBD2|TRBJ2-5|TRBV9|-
CASSVGASGETQYF
TGTGCCAGCAGCGTAGGGGCTAGCGGCGAGACCCAGTACTTC
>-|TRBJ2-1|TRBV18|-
CASSLQVTSWSNEQFF
TGTGCCAGCTCCCTTCAAGTCACTAGCTGGTCCAATGAGCAGTTCTTC
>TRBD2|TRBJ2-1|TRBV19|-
CASSIDDPGTSGLNEQFF
TGTGCCAGTAGTATAGATGACCCCGGGACTAGCGGGTTGAATGAGCAGTTCTTC
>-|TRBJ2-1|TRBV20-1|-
CSAPLNEQFF
TGCAGTGCCCCCCTCAATGAGCAGTTCTTC